The TCR beta chain described here comes from a study of blood T cell repertoires in COVID-19. At the level of the study: Whether acute or convalescent, the COVID-19 samples came from the United States, Italy and Spain. PBMCs, B-cell-depleted T cells, or T cells provided the cDNA or gDNA that made up the material.

Original data processing: Estimated nucleated cell counts came from reference gene primer amplification. Using immunoSEQ multiplex PCR, the repertoire was profiled, and TCRdb retains in-frame clones only, with some absent. That table is the source of V, J and clone size, and D and trimming were worked out from the DNA. This sample has more than 85,000 clones, with 75% to 95% found just once. The ends were cut back, 4 bases at V and 0 bases at J, with 11 bases in the middle. The CDR3 has 15 amino acids. Looked up from germline, CDR1 is MGHRA and CDR2 is YSYEKL. The source of this sequence is a young man with acute or convalescent COVID-19. Source material: peripheral blood. This rearrangement joins TRBV4-1 to TRBJ2-3, with a tentative D call TRBD2 (6 bases). In DNA, the CDR3 is TGCGCCAGCAGCCGTAGCGGCTCTAGCACAGATACGCAGTATTTT. As protein: CASSRSGSSTDTQYF.